This is a list of T cell receptor beta chains from one sample in a study of OX40 agonist ivuxolimab in advanced cancers. TCRdb keeps only in-frame clones here, not all; method: immunoSEQ multiplex PCR. The table includes roughly 61,000 clones, approximately 90% detected once. The input for sequencing was CD4+ or CD8+ T cells sorted from blood, taken in a trial of the OX40 agonist ivuxolimab. These receptors were collected from an adult with an advanced solid tumor such as melanoma, head and neck, liver or kidney cancer. The CDR3 runs from the conserved cysteine through the conserved F or W. The D gene is left open where the match is weak. Size values are once, few and many counts, or a class for expanded clones, and some rows have none.

TRBJ2-2,18,once,TRBV7-9,TRBD2,CASSSLAGGTLSAGELFF,TGTGCCAGCAGCTCTCTGGCGGGGGGAACGCTAAGCGCCGGGGAGCTGTTTTTT
TRBJ2-3,12,-,TRBV5-6,-,CASSAYTDTQYF,TGTGCCAGCAGCGCCTACACAGATACGCAGTATTTT
TRBJ2-1,13,-,TRBV5-1,-,CASSLTREYEQFF,TGCGCCAGCAGCTTGACTCGAGAATATGAGCAGTTCTTC
TRBJ2-1,11,once,TRBV20-1,-,CSASGRNEQFF,TGCAGTGCTTCGGGTCGCAATGAGCAGTTCTTC
TRBJ2-5,15,-,TRBV7-2,-,CASSLAQGVGETQYF,TGTGCCAGCAGCTTAGCGCAGGGAGTGGGGGAGACCCAGTACTTC
TRBJ2-1,16,-,TRBV9,TRBD1,CASSVRDRGRLDEQFF,TGTGCCAGCAGCGTAAGGGACAGGGGGCGCTTGGATGAGCAGTTCTTC
TRBJ2-5,18,-,TRBV21-1,-,CASRPTGCGTGSQETQYF,TGTGCCAGCAGACCGACCGGGTGCGGGACAGGGTCCCAAGAGACCCAGTACTTC
TRBJ2-2,16,-,TRBV4-3,-,CASSQGGLWGTGELFF,TGCGCCAGCAGCCAAGGGGGCCTGTGGGGGACCGGGGAGCTGTTTTTT
TRBJ2-3,15,-,TRBV10-1,-,CASSDRRSSTDTQYF,TGCGCCAGCAGTGACCGACGAAGTAGCACAGATACGCAGTATTTT
TRBJ2-3,15,-,TRBV11-1,TRBD2,CASSTLAGVPDTQYF,TGTGCCAGCAGCACACTAGCGGGAGTGCCAGATACGCAGTATTTT
TRBJ1-1,13,-,TRBV10-3,-,CAISEAIDREAFF,TGTGCCATCAGTGAGGCTATTGACAGGGAAGCTTTCTTT
TRBJ1-3,17,-,TRBV5-1,-,CASSLAASVSSGNTIYF,TGCGCCAGCAGCTTGGCCGCTTCGGTGAGCTCTGGAAACACCATATATTTT
TRBJ1-4,14,-,TRBV7-9,TRBD1,CASSARGANEKLFF,TGTGCCAGCAGCGCCAGGGGGGCTAATGAAAAACTGTTTTTT
TRBJ1-2,13,-,TRBV6-5,-,CASSEAVSYGYTF,TGTGCCAGCAGTGAAGCGGTCAGCTATGGCTACACCTTC
TRBJ2-5,16,-,TRBV7-7,TRBD1,CASSSGQGASGETQYF,TGTGCTAGCAGCTCCGGACAGGGGGCGTCAGGGGAGACCCAGTACTTC
TRBJ2-2,14,-,TRBV9,-,CASSAQVATGELFF,TGTGCCAGCAGCGCCCAGGTGGCCACCGGGGAGCTGTTTTTT
TRBJ1-4,14,-,TRBV30,-,CAWTETATNEKLFF,TGTGCCTGGACTGAGACAGCAACTAATGAAAAACTGTTTTTT
TRBJ2-7,15,-,TRBV11-2,-,CASSLESGYKYEQYF,TGTGCCAGCAGCTTAGAATCAGGGTACAAGTACGAGCAGTACTTC
TRBJ2-5,15,-,TRBV7-7,TRBD2,CASSLFSGGRETQYF,TGTGCTAGCAGCTTATTCTCGGGGGGACGGGAGACCCAGTACTTC
TRBJ1-1,10,-,TRBV11-2,-,CASSLTEAFF,TGTGCCAGCAGCTTAACTGAAGCTTTCTTT
TRBJ2-1,17,-,TRBV2,TRBD2,CASSESGTSSFYNEQFF,TGTGCCAGCAGTGAATCTGGGACTAGCAGCTTCTACAATGAGCAGTTCTTC